Each of the 29 T cell receptor beta chains below was sequenced from the same sample in a study of cytomegalovirus exposure and HLA in healthy donors. A multiplex PCR was run with 60 Vbeta primers and 13 Jbeta primers. The table came from immunoSEQ multiplex PCR; TCRdb's copy has only in-frame clones and leaves some out. Of 70,000 or so clones listed, just over 85% were seen once; the top ten hold roughly 2%. Sequencing was done on a sample of PBMCs. The receptors here all came from a young woman in good health and CMV-seronegative.

The CDR3 loop is CASGAGGDTGELFF. The CDR3, as DNA: TGCGCCAGCGGGGCGGGAGGAGACACCGGGGAGCTGTTTTTT. This chain joins TRBV5-1 and TRBJ2-2; 8 bases align to TRBD2. The CDR3 spans 14 residues. CDR1 and CDR2 (germline): SGHRS, YFSETQ. Losses at the gene ends were 7 bases for V and 3 bases for J; bases not matched to a gene: 5.

This clone was observed once. The gene calls are TRBV11-2 and TRBJ1-2; no definite D call. From germline, CDR1 is SGHAT and CDR2 FQNNGV. This CDR3 spans 14 amino acids. Trimming shortened V by 1 base and J by 7 bases, and 13 bases separated the two germline ends. The CDR3 spells CASSLGLSSGGYTF. As DNA, the CDR3 is TGTGCCAGCAGCTTAGGCTTATCGAGCGGTGGCTACACCTTC.

The chain combines TRBV25-1 with TRBJ2-1, with 13 bases that match TRBD2. Germline-derived CDR1 and CDR2 are MGHDK and SYGVNS. This CDR3 is 17 amino acids long. Losses at the gene ends were 5 bases for V and 0 bases for J; bases not matched to a gene: 4. The CDR3: CASSRTSGSVSYNEQFF. The CDR3 DNA follows: TGTGCCAGCAGTAGGACTAGCGGGAGTGTCTCCTACAATGAGCAGTTCTTC.

The chain joins TRBV6-1 to TRBJ1-5; 7 bases are a match to TRBD1. This CDR3 spans 16 amino acids. Trimming removed 2 bases from V and 4 bases from J; junction bases left unmatched: 8. Germline lookup yields CDR1 MNHNS and CDR2 SASEGT. CDR3 in amino acids: CASSEQTGSGNQPQHF. The CDR3 nucleotides read TGTGCCAGCAGTGAACAGACAGGGAGTGGGAATCAGCCCCAGCATTTT.

The chain has TRBV27 and TRBJ2-5, with D perhaps matching TRBD1 (6 bases). The CDR3 length is 13 residues. Germline V gives CDR1 MNHEY, CDR2 SMNVEV (reference sequence). V lost 3 bases to trimming and J lost 4 bases, with 9 bases between them. The CDR3 region has the DNA TGTGCCAGCAGTTTCCCAGGGGTAGAGACCCAGTACTTC. It codes for CASSFPGVETQYF.

The J gene is TRBJ2-5, the V gene TRBV5-1; a weak D match, TRBD2 (5 bases). V was clipped by 0 bases and J by 1 base, with 16 bases between them. This CDR3 is 17 amino acids long. Germline CDR1 and CDR2: SGHRS and YFSETQ. CDR3 in DNA: TGCGCCAGCAGCTTGGCCGAGGGATGGTGGGCCCAAGAGACCCAGTACTTC. Translating gives CASSLAEGWWAQETQYF.

The chain has TRBV9 and TRBJ2-2; D is undetermined. This CDR3 region has 13 residues. Germline V lookup: CDR1 SGDLS, CDR2 YYNGEE. Trimming removed 1 base at V and 4 bases at J, with 5 bases between. The CDR3 is CASSVLSTGELFF. The CDR3 DNA reads as TGTGCCAGCAGCGTACTCTCCACCGGGGAGCTGTTTTTT.

The genes are TRBV7-2 and TRBJ2-7, with TRBD2 matching 12 bases. The V segment lost 4 bases and the J segment 3 bases; nucleotides outside the gene matches: 7. CDR1 and CDR2 from the germline V gene are SGHTA and FQGNSA. CDR3 length: 16 amino acids. The CDR3 loop is CASSSGLAGSDYEQYF. In DNA, the CDR3 is TGTGCCAGCAGCTCGGGACTAGCGGGTTCGGACTACGAGCAGTACTTC. The whole variable domain, filled in from reference TRBV7-2 and TRBJ2-7, reads GAGVSQSPSNKVTEKGKDVELRCDPISGHTALYWYRQSLGQGLEFLIYFQGNSAPDKSGLPSDRFSAERTGGSVSTLTIQRTQQEDSAVYLCASSSGLAGSDYEQYFGPGTRLTVT.

The rearrangement links TRBV29-1 to TRBJ2-2, with 10 bases identical to TRBD1. This CDR3 has 14 residues. The J segment lost 4 bases and the V segment lost 4 bases, leaving 3 bases of the junction unmatched. Germline loops: CDR1 SQVTM, CDR2 ANQGSEA. The CDR3 region has the DNA TGCAGCGTTGGGACAGGGGGGCTCACCGGGGAGCTGTTTTTT. Residues: CSVGTGGLTGELFF.

The V and J genes are TRBV7-2 and TRBJ1-2; 9 bases align to TRBD1. CDR3 size: 13 residues. The J segment lost 8 bases and the V segment lost 1 base, leaving 2 bases of the junction unmatched. Germline loops: CDR1 SGHTA, CDR2 FQGNSA. The CDR3 bases are TGTGCCAGCAGCTTAGACAGGGGGCGAGGCTACACCTTC. Translation: CASSLDRGRGYTF.

This chain connects TRBV5-1 to TRBJ1-2, with 7 bases identical to TRBD1. The CDR3 sequence is 15 residues long. Unmatched junction bases numbered 7, after V lost 4 bases and J lost 1 base. Germline CDR1 SGHRS, CDR2 YFSETQ. As DNA, the CDR3 is TGCGCCAGCAGCCCGCCCAGGGGGGATAACTATGGCTACACCTTC. Translating it yields CASSPPRGDNYGYTF.

The V call is TRBV6-1, the J call TRBJ2-1, with 8 positions matching TRBD2. The V gene's germline CDR1 is MNHNS and CDR2 SASEGT. This CDR3 is 17 amino acids long. V trimming: 3 bases; J trimming: 0 bases; junction bases outside the gene matches: 7. The CDR3: CASSEGLVPHSYNEQFF. The DNA of the CDR3 is TGTGCCAGCAGTGAGGGACTAGTTCCCCACTCCTACAATGAGCAGTTCTTC.

This clone was counted a few times. V usage is TRBV5-6 and J usage is TRBJ2-7; possibly TRBD1 for D (6 bases). This CDR3 has 14 residues. The V end was cut by 0 bases, the J end by 4 bases, with 11 bases between. CDR1 SGHDT and CDR2 YYEEEE come from the germline V gene. The CDR3 DNA reads as TGTGCCAGCAGCTTGGGAGGGGGTGGTTACGAGCAGTACTTC. This codes for CASSLGGGGYEQYF.

The chain uses TRBV28 and TRBJ2-2; TRBD1 might be the D (5 bases). The V and J ends lost 5 bases and 3 bases respectively, with 13 bases between them. Germline V gives CDR1 MDHEN, CDR2 SYDVKM. The CDR3 contains 15 residues. The CDR3 DNA follows: TGTGCCAGCAGTACCACCAGGGCCGACACCGGGGAGCTGTTTTTT. Its translation is CASSTTRADTGELFF.

This chain connects TRBV27 to TRBJ2-5; 7 nucleotides align to TRBD1. Gene TRBJ2-7 matches the end of the DNA better, so the J call may be wrong. Germline V lookup: CDR1 MNHEY, CDR2 SMNVEV (reference sequence). This CDR3 is 14 amino acids long. The CDR3 DNA sequence: TGTGCCAGCAGCCGGACAGGTCTCTCCTACGAGCAGTACTTC. Protein: CASSRTGLSYEQYF.

The J gene is TRBJ2-1, the V gene TRBV5-4, with D possibly TRBD2 on 6 matching bases. The CDR3 spans 16 residues. Germline V gene data show CDR1 as SGHNT and CDR2 as YYREEE (reference sequence). V was shortened by 3 bases and J by 4 bases, with 17 bases between the two germline ends. CDR3 in DNA: TGTGCCAGCAGCTCCCCAGGGCGGGACCTTTACAATGAGCAGTTCTTC. Translating gives CASSSPGRDLYNEQFF.

The chain employs TRBV6-1 and TRBJ2-7; perhaps TRBD1 as D (6 bases). Trimming removed 8 bases at V and 2 bases at J, with 16 bases between. CDR1 MNHNS and CDR2 SASEGT come from the germline V gene. This CDR3 has 14 residues. The CDR3 DNA reads TGTGCCAGCCTGACACAGGCAGGGGCCTACGAGCAGTACTTC. Its translation: CASLTQAGAYEQYF.

V gene TRBV4-3 combines with J gene TRBJ2-7, with 10 nucleotides matching TRBD2. With 0 bases clipped from V and 3 bases from J, the junction kept 8 bases outside the gene matches. The V gene's germline CDR1 is LGHNA and CDR2 YSLEER. The CDR3 has 17 residues. In DNA, the CDR3 is TGCGCCAGCAGCCAAGAAGCCCCTAGCGGGAGCCGCTACGAGCAGTACTTC. Translation: CASSQEAPSGSRYEQYF.

The chain is built from TRBV28 and TRBJ2-3; 11 bases fit TRBD2. V shed 6 bases and J 5 bases; nucleotides not matched to a gene: 10. The germline CDR1 and CDR2 sequences are MDHEN and SYDVKM. The length of the CDR3 is 16 residues. This chain's CDR3 is CASSFLAGGMQDTQYF. As DNA, the CDR3 is TGTGCCAGCAGCTTCCTAGCGGGAGGTATGCAAGATACGCAGTATTTT.

The chain links TRBV7-2 to TRBJ2-7; D is unclear. Trimming removed 5 bases from V and 5 bases from J, with 16 bases in between. From germline, CDR1 is SGHTA and CDR2 FQGNSA. This CDR3 is 14 amino acids long. The CDR3 bases are TGTGCCAGCAGCCCATTACGGGTAAGCGACGAGCAGTACTTC. It is translated as CASSPLRVSDEQYF.

This sequence joins TRBV7-3 and TRBJ2-7, with TRBD2 identical over 11 bases. V lost 5 bases to trimming and J lost 7 bases; unmatched junction nucleotides: 4. This CDR3 region has 13 residues. Germline CDR1 SGHTA, CDR2 FQGTGA. The CDR3, as DNA: TGTGCCAGCAGCCCATCTAGCGGGAGGGAGCAGTACTTC. It encodes CASSPSSGREQYF.

The rearrangement joins TRBV6-1 to TRBJ1-2; 8 nucleotides match TRBD1. J was trimmed by 2 bases and V by 7 bases; bases with no gene match: 6. This CDR3 spans 14 amino acids. The germline gives CDR1 MNHNS, CDR2 SASEGT. The CDR3 is CASTDRGQNYGYTF. CDR3 coding DNA: TGTGCCAGCACCGACAGGGGACAGAACTATGGCTACACCTTC.

The V and J genes are TRBV10-1 and TRBJ2-1; 7 nucleotides agree with TRBD2. Germline CDR1 WNHNN, CDR2 SYGVQD (reference sequence). V lost 3 bases, J lost 5 bases, and 7 bases stayed unmatched. This CDR3 contains 15 residues. The CDR3 loop is CASSDPSGNNNEQFF. The CDR3 DNA sequence: TGCGCCAGCAGTGACCCCAGCGGGAACAACAATGAGCAGTTCTTC.

There are a few counts of this clone. J is TRBJ2-7 and V is TRBV4-1; D is undetermined. In germline, CDR1 is MGHRA, CDR2 YSYEKL. CDR3 size: 13 residues. The germline V and J ends were trimmed by 2 bases and 0 bases, with 5 bases remaining between them. CDR3 loop: CASSQQISYEQYF. As DNA, the CDR3 is TGCGCCAGCAGCCAACAAATCTCCTACGAGCAGTACTTC.

This chain joins TRBV11-2 and TRBJ2-1, with TRBD2 matching over 14 bases. V trimming: 4 bases; J trimming: 9 bases; junction bases outside the gene matches: 8. The length of the CDR3 is 16 residues. Germline lookup yields CDR1 SGHAT and CDR2 FQNNGV. CDR3 loop: CASSWTGLAGVGEQFF. The CDR3 nucleotides are TGTGCCAGCAGCTGGACGGGACTAGCGGGAGTGGGTGAGCAGTTCTTC.

This clone is a singleton in its sample. The V and J genes are TRBV30 and TRBJ2-5, with a weak D call TRBD2 (5 bases). Judging by the DNA end, TRBJ2-7 fits better; the J call may be wrong. CDR3 length equals 18 residues. CDR1 GTSNPN and CDR2 SVGIG come from the germline V gene (reference sequence). In DNA, the CDR3 is TGTGCCTGGAGCGAGAAATCGTCGGTAGGGAGCGTATACTACGAGCAGTACTTC. Its protein product is CAWSEKSSVGSVYYEQYF.

This clone was counted a few times. The J gene is TRBJ2-7, the V gene TRBV27; D remains unclear. Germline V CDR1 and CDR2: MNHEY, SMNVEV (reference sequence). CDR3 length equals 13 residues. V lost 2 bases and J 2 bases, leaving 7 bases between the germline ends. The CDR3 protein is CASSLGPAYEQYF. The CDR3 region has the DNA TGTGCCAGCAGTTTAGGCCCTGCCTACGAGCAGTACTTC.

This clone has just one count. This chain links TRBV19 with TRBJ2-1; 7 bases agree with TRBD2. Per the germline V gene, CDR1 is LNHDA and CDR2 is SQIVND (reference sequence). The CDR3 is 13 amino acids. J gave up 6 bases and V 6 bases, and 5 bases lay outside the gene matches. CDR3 nucleotide sequence: TGTGCCAGTAGACTAGCGCCTGGCAATGAGCAGTTCTTC. Its translation: CASRLAPGNEQFF.

The V gene is TRBV6-5, the J gene TRBJ2-3; 7 nucleotides align to TRBD2. The CDR3 length is 15 residues. From germline, CDR1 is MNHEY and CDR2 SVGAGI. The V segment lost 6 bases and the J segment 1 base; nucleotides outside the gene matches: 7. The CDR3: CASRRTRWGTDTQYF. The CDR3 bases are TGTGCCAGCAGGCGGACTAGATGGGGCACAGATACGCAGTATTTT.